The clone carrying this T cell receptor beta chain was observed at least ten times. The antigen is unknown. The read ends 3 residues before the CDR3 terminus; that terminus is restored from the germline J gene. This same CDR3 is encoded by further DNA sequences in the sample. The CDR3 covers 15 residues. Germline trimming cut 0 bases from V and 3 bases from J; bases unmatched to any gene: 4. From germline, CDR1 is SGHRS and CDR2 YFSETQ. This sample was taken from a study of T cell clonality in common variable immunodeficiency. Aged 9 to 64 years, CVID subjects averaged roughly 43 years old. Study observations and caveats: CVID subjects showed higher TCRbeta clonality than healthy controls. What drives increased CVID clonality needs T cell subpopulation sequencing. Common variable immunodeficiency TCR beta sequences reportedly had fewer deletions and N-nucleotide insertions. Shared TCRbeta clones were fewer between CVID subjects than controls.

Data came from immunoSEQ multiplex PCR; TCRdb stores just in-frame clones and leaves some out. The sample yields tens of thousands of clones, without any singletons. V usage is TRBV5-1 and J usage is TRBJ2-3; 7 nucleotides align to TRBD2. The receptor was derived from a human donor with common variable immunodeficiency. Sequenced input: peripheral blood mononuclear cells. CDR3 protein: CASSLAGGGTDTQYF. CDR3 DNA, as far as it was read: TGCGCCAGCAGCTTGGCGGGGGGAGGAACAGATACG. Supplemented by reference TRBV5-1 and TRBJ2-3, the full variable domain reads KAGVTQTPRYLIKTRGQQVTLSCSPISGHRSVSWYQQTPGQGLQFLFEYFSETQRNKGNFPGRFSGRQFSNSRSEMNVSTLELGDSALYLCASSLAGGGTDTQYFGPGTRLTVL.